This T cell receptor beta chain was identified during a study of Ad26.COV2.S vaccination and SARS-CoV-2 variants. As for the study in general: Intramuscular Ad26.COV2.S at 5x10^10 or 1x10^11 viral particles.

Treatment noted: some 19 received Ad26.COV2.S at low or high dose, single or two shots; several received placebo; per-sample allocation not given. Day 63 following the first vaccine or placebo injection was when the samples were taken. Wuhan-strain spike was delivered by a replication-incompetent Ad26 vector. Germline CDR1 reads SNHLY; CDR2 reads FYNNEI. The V gene end was trimmed by 6 bases and the J gene end by 2 bases; junction bases not matched to a gene: 6. CDR3 length equals 14 residues. Study-level points and caveats: Non-spike TCR breadth was similar in vaccine and placebo recipients.

The data were produced by immunoSEQ multiplex PCR, yet TCRdb's version contains in-frame clones alone and is incomplete. Counted here are roughly 500,000 clones, roughly 89% occurring once; the ten biggest clones make up around 2.5%. Comments on this clone: Its antigen remains unidentified.

The chain recombines TRBV2 with TRBJ2-5; 7 bases are shared with TRBD2. The TCR comes from a person aged 18-60 years who received the Ad26.COV2.S COVID-19 vaccine or a placebo. The sample in question was peripheral blood, obtained in a trial of Ad26.COV2.S vaccine versus placebo. The CDR3 bases are TGTGCCAGCAGGCCGGGAGCGGGGCAAGAGACCCAGTACTTC. Amino acids: CASRPGAGQETQYF.